This TCR beta chain was observed in a study of T cell changes during pregnancy in multiple sclerosis. The CDR3 is 16 amino acids. Trimming cost V 3 bases and J 4 bases, with 14 bases left between them. CDR1 is SGHRS and CDR2 is YFSETQ in the germline V gene. Assay used: immunoSEQ multiplex PCR; TCRdb lists only in-frame clones, some missing. Counted here are fewer than 35,000 clones, 90% occurring once; the ten biggest clones make up 0.45% to 0.6%. The clonotype was recovered from a female donor in good health, enrolled as a control in a pregnancy study. V gene TRBV5-1 combines with J gene TRBJ2-6, with a weak D call TRBD1 (6 bases). Here the sequenced sample was CD4+ T cells from peripheral blood mononuclear cells, taken in the third trimester of pregnancy. This CDR3 is CASSYQGFTGANVLTF. The CDR3 DNA follows: TGCGCCAGCAGCTACCAGGGGTTTACAGGGGCCAACGTCCTGACTTTC.